This record looks at one T cell receptor beta chain sequence and its context. Germline V CDR1 and CDR2: MNHEY, SVGAGI. This CDR3 region has 13 residues. V was clipped by 2 bases and J by 0 bases, with 5 bases between them. The entry originates in a study of blood T cell repertoires in COVID-19. About the research overall: Collection of acute and convalescent COVID-19 samples took place in the United States, Italy and Spain. T cells, B-cell-depleted T cells, or PBMCs provided the cDNA or gDNA that served as material.

Per the original methods: The assay estimated nucleated cells by amplifying reference gene primers. Assay: immunoSEQ multiplex PCR; the TCRdb copy retains only in-frame clones and omits some. V and J calls and clone size are given by that table; D and trimming were obtained from the DNA. The sample comprises 70,000 to 90,000 clones, 85% of which are singletons, and 3.8% rests with the top ten. V gene TRBV6-5 combines with J gene TRBJ2-7; D is unclear. Source material: peripheral blood. The source of this sequence is a man between 60 and 75 years old with acute or convalescent COVID-19. Here the CDR3 DNA reads TGTGCCAGCAGTTACGTCGGCTCCTACGAGCAGTACTTC. Its protein is CASSYVGSYEQYF.